These 2 T cell receptor beta chains originate from one sample sequenced in a study of T-cell memory formation after mild COVID-19. TCRdb fed the 5' RACE reads into MiXCR, producing one record per CDR3 protein. The repertoire holds 350,000 to 450,000 distinct CDR3 sequences, with around 24% as singletons. Sequenced sample: PBMCs or a T cell subset sorted from them (not recorded which). These receptors originate from an adult woman who had mild COVID-19 (a few samples of this study predate the infection). Cell type and time point are not known.

V is TRBV15 and J is TRBJ2-6; D gene uncertain. Germline CDR1 reads LNHNV; CDR2 reads YYDKDF (reference sequence). Trimming shortened V by 1 base and J by 2 bases, and 6 bases separated the two germline ends. The CDR3 totals 15 residues. DNA for the CDR3: TGTGCCACCAGCAGAGTATTCGCTGGGGCCAACGTCCTGACTTTC. Translated, it gives CATSRVFAGANVLTF.

This clonotype showed up just a few times. In DNA, the CDR3 is TGCGCCAGCAGCCAAGAAGGGACCGGGGGGGTAGAGACCCAGTACTTC. Residues: CASSQEGTGGVETQYF. The J gene is TRBJ2-5, the V gene TRBV4-1; TRBD2 matches 8 bases. This CDR3 comprises 16 residues. Per germline, CDR1 MGHRA and CDR2 YSYEKL. V dropped 0 bases and J dropped 4; count of bases not matched to a gene: 7.